This T cell receptor (beta chain) was recovered during a study of T cell changes during pregnancy in multiple sclerosis. This CDR3 spans 17 amino acids. V was clipped by 0 bases and J by 7 bases; unmatched bases: 7. CDR1 LNHNV and CDR2 YYDKDF come from the germline V gene (reference sequence). Data came from immunoSEQ multiplex PCR; TCRdb stores just in-frame clones and leaves some out. The data hold 48,000 or so clones, with almost 95% observed a single time. The chain recombines TRBV15 with TRBJ1-6; 9 nucleotides line up with TRBD1. The sequence was collected from a female donor in good health, enrolled as a control in a pregnancy study. The material was CD4+ T cells from peripheral blood mononuclear cells, obtained in the second trimester of pregnancy. CDR3 protein: CATSRDLSTGGNSPLHF. CDR3 nucleotides: TGTGCCACCAGCAGAGATTTATCGACAGGGGGGAATTCACCCCTCCACTTT. Filled out from reference TRBV15 and TRBJ1-6, the complete variable domain reads DAMVIQNPRYQVTQFGKPVTLSCSQTLNHNVMYWYQQKSSQAPKLLFHYYDKDFNNEADTPDNFQSRRPNTSFCFLDIRSPGLGDTAMYLCATSRDLSTGGNSPLHFGNGTRLTVT.